The source of this T cell receptor (beta chain) is a study of T cells in Graves' hyperthyroidism and ophthalmopathy. Study-level background: The authors collected peripheral blood at initial diagnosis, before any treatment.

The germline V and J ends were trimmed by 7 bases and 3 bases, with 13 bases remaining between them. CDR3 length: 13 residues. Germline CDR1 and CDR2: GTSNPN and SVGIG (reference sequence). Broader study findings: Ophthalmopathy was predicted by the model a median of about 6.7 months ahead of onset.

There were TCR beta CDR3 regions amplified from RNA transcripts. Initially, a first-round RT-PCR of the TCR CDR3 employed the HTBI primer set. TCRdb re-called the multiplex PCR reads through MiXCR, storing one row per CDR3 protein. The sample has hundreds of thousands of distinct CDR3 sequences; 20% to 25% are singletons. The patients, who ranged from 18 to 65 in age, presented with newly diagnosed hyperthyroidism lasting under 2 months. From approximately 9.5 ml of fresh peripheral blood, PBMCs were isolated. Concerning this clonotype: The antigen is undetermined.

The TCR sequence derives from a man over 45 with Graves' hyperthyroidism. The genes are TRBV30 and TRBJ2-1; no definite D call. Specimen: blood. The CDR3 DNA follows: TGTGCCTCCTCCGGCCCTTTCTACAATGAGCAGTTCTTC. Translating it yields CASSGPFYNEQFF.